A single T cell receptor (beta chain) is shown here with its context. Generated by immunoSEQ multiplex PCR, the TCRdb table keeps only in-frame clones and is missing some. Here the sample spans 200,000 to 300,000 clones, about 80% being singletons. The source of the sample is a study of blood T cell repertoires in COVID-19. Whole-study context: The samples span acute and convalescent COVID-19 from the United States, Italy and Spain.

The CDR3 runs 15 residues. Unmatched junction bases numbered 6, after V lost 1 base and J lost 5 bases. Germline CDR1 is LGHDT and CDR2 is YNNKEL (reference sequence). The TCR sequence derives from a woman aged 80 or over with acute or convalescent COVID-19. This chain joins TRBV3-1 (or the pseudogene TRBV3-2) and TRBJ2-5; 8 positions match TRBD1. Sample: peripheral blood. The DNA of the CDR3 is TGTGCCAGCAGCCAAGCCACAGGGGGAAGGGAGACCCAGTACTTC. It translates to CASSQATGGRETQYF.